This is a list of T cell receptor beta chains from one sample in a study of blood T cells in healthy people across ages. TCRdb used MiXCR to reprocess the 5' RACE reads, holding one entry per CDR3 protein. The sample yields roughly 730,000 distinct CDR3 sequences, 45% to 70% seen once. Material: blood. The receptors derive from a man aged 35 to 55 in good health. Both conserved end residues are part of each CDR3. Fields, in order: clone size, D gene, J gene, V gene, CDR3 DNA, CDR3 protein. A D gene is named only where the DNA matches it firmly. Only part of the rows carry a size: once, few, many, or a class if the clone is expanded.

clone_size: .
d_call: TRBD1
j_call: TRBJ2-3
v_call: TRBV28
cdr3_nt: TGTGCCAGCAGTCATGGACAGGGTAGCACAGATACGCAGTATTTT
cdr3_aa: CASSHGQGSTDTQYF

clone_size: .
d_call: .
j_call: TRBJ1-1
v_call: TRBV29-1
cdr3_nt: TGCAGCGTTGGGGCGGCGACACCGAACACTGAAGCTTTCTTT
cdr3_aa: CSVGAATPNTEAFF

clone_size: .
d_call: .
j_call: TRBJ2-5
v_call: TRBV6-4
cdr3_nt: TGTGCCAGCAGTAAAGAGCGTGGTGAGACCCAGTACTTC
cdr3_aa: CASSKERGETQYF

clone_size: .
d_call: .
j_call: TRBJ1-2
v_call: TRBV27
cdr3_nt: TGTGCCAGCAGTCGAGTAGGGGATAACTATGGCTACACCTTC
cdr3_aa: CASSRVGDNYGYTF

clone_size: .
d_call: .
j_call: TRBJ2-6
v_call: TRBV12-3/TRBV12-4
cdr3_nt: TGTGCCGGCAGTCCCCGGTTGGGGATCATCTCTGGGGCCAACGTCCTGACTTTC
cdr3_aa: CAGSPRLGIISGANVLTF

clone_size: .
d_call: TRBD2
j_call: TRBJ2-7
v_call: TRBV4-3
cdr3_nt: TGCGCCAGCAGCCAAGATCGGACTAGCGGGAGCTACGAGCAGTACTTC
cdr3_aa: CASSQDRTSGSYEQYF

clone_size: .
d_call: .
j_call: TRBJ1-2
v_call: TRBV6-1
cdr3_nt: TGTGCCAGCAGTGATGCACCAGCGATCTATGGCTACACCTTC
cdr3_aa: CASSDAPAIYGYTF

clone_size: once
d_call: .
j_call: TRBJ1-4
v_call: TRBV29-1
cdr3_nt: TGCAGCGTTGTGATGGGGCAAGAAAAACTGTTTTTT
cdr3_aa: CSVVMGQEKLFF

clone_size: .
d_call: TRBD2
j_call: TRBJ2-1
v_call: TRBV5-1
cdr3_nt: TGCGCCAGCAGCTGGAGGGGGACTAGCGGGAGGGATGAGCAGTTCTTC
cdr3_aa: CASSWRGTSGRDEQFF

clone_size: few
d_call: TRBD2
j_call: TRBJ2-2
v_call: TRBV7-3
cdr3_nt: TGTGCCAGCAGCTTACGCCGGGGGGGAAGTATCGGGGAGCTGTTTTTT
cdr3_aa: CASSLRRGGSIGELFF